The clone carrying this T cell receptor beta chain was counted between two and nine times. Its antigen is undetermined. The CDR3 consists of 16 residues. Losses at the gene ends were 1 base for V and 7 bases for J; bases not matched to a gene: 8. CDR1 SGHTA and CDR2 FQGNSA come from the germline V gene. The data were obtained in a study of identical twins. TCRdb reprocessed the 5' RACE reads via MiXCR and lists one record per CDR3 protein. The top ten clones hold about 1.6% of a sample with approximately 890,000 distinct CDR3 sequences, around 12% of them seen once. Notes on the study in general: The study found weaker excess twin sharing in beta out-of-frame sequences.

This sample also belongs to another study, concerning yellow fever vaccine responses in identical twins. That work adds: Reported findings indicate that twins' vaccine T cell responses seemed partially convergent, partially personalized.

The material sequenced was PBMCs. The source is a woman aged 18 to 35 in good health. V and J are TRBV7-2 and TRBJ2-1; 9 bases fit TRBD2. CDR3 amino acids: CASSLGLAVVGNEQFF. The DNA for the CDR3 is TGTGCCAGCAGCTTAGGACTAGCGGTGGTCGGGAATGAGCAGTTCTTC.